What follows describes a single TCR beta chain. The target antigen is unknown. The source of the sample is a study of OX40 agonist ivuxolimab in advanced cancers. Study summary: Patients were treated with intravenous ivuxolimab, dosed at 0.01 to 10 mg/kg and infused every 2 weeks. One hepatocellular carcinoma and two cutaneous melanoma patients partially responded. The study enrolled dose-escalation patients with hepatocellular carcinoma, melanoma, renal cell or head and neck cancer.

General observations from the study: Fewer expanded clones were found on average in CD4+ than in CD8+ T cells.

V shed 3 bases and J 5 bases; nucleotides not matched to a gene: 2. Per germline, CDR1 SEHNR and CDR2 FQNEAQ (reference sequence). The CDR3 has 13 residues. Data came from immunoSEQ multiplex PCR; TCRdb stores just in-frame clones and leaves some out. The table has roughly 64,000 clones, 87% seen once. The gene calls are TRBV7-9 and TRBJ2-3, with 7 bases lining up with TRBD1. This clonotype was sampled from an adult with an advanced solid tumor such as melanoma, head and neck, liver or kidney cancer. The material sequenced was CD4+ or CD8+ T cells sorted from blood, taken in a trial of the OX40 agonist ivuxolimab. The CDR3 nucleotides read TGTGCCAGCAGCTTCACAGGGGTAGATACGCAGTATTTT. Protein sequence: CASSFTGVDTQYF.